These T cell receptor beta chains were read from a single sample in a study of OX40 agonist ivuxolimab in advanced cancers. Produced via immunoSEQ multiplex PCR; TCRdb's table is partial and in-frame only. The sample includes 80,000 or so clones, under 95% seen only once; the top ten take roughly an eighth. The specimen was CD4+ or CD8+ T cells sorted from blood, collected in a trial of the OX40 agonist ivuxolimab. The source is an adult with an advanced solid tumor such as melanoma, head and neck, liver or kidney cancer. The CDR3 runs from the conserved cysteine through the conserved F or W. The D gene is left open where the match is weak. Size is omitted from some rows. Given values are once, few, many or a class for expanded clones.

J gene | V gene | D gene | clone size | CDR3 protein | CDR3 DNA
TRBJ1-3 | TRBV7-9 | . | . | CASSLSRDFVSGNTIYF | TGTGCCAGCAGCTTAAGCCGGGACTTCGTCTCTGGAAACACCATATATTTT
TRBJ2-3 | TRBV27 | . | . | CASSYYSSTDTQYF | TGTGCCAGCAGTTATTACTCTAGCACAGATACGCAGTATTTT
TRBJ2-7 | TRBV5-6 | TRBD1 | . | CASSLNRGLSSYEQYF | TGTGCCAGCAGCCTAAACAGGGGCCTCAGCTCCTACGAGCAGTACTTC
TRBJ2-7 | TRBV5-4 | . | once | CASSLDPTYEQYF | TGTGCCAGCAGCTTGGACCCAACCTACGAGCAGTACTTC
TRBJ2-2 | TRBV7-2 | . | . | CASSPGGELFF | TGTGCCAGCAGCCCAGGGGGGGAGCTGTTTTTT
TRBJ2-1 | TRBV28 | TRBD1 | . | CASSLGQGEISYNEQFF | TGTGCCAGCAGTTTAGGCCAGGGGGAAATCTCCTACAATGAGCAGTTCTTC
TRBJ2-2 | TRBV6-5 | . | . | CASSYGVDTGELFF | TGTGCCAGCAGTTACGGGGTCGACACCGGGGAGCTGTTTTTT
TRBJ1-1 | TRBV19 | . | . | CATGQTLNTEAFF | TGTGCGACGGGACAAACCTTGAACACTGAAGCTTTCTTT
TRBJ1-5 | TRBV6-1 | TRBD1 | . | CASSGRQGGQPQHF | TGTGCCAGCAGTGGCCGACAGGGGGGCCAGCCCCAGCATTTT
TRBJ2-7 | TRBV27 | TRBD1 | . | CASSATGTGPHEQYF | TGTGCCAGCAGTGCTACCGGGACAGGGCCCCACGAGCAGTACTTC
TRBJ2-7 | TRBV29-1 | . | . | CSVLAYPYEQYF | TGCAGCGTTCTGGCCTATCCCTACGAGCAGTACTTC
TRBJ2-7 | TRBV7-2 | TRBD1 | . | CASSSGTGEGEQYF | TGTGCCAGCAGCTCCGGGACAGGGGAAGGCGAGCAGTACTTC
TRBJ2-3 | TRBV28 | . | . | CASSLSLHGLEAYPDTQYF | TGTGCCAGCAGTTTATCTCTTCATGGTCTAGAAGCTTATCCAGATACGCAGTATTTT
TRBJ1-2 | TRBV9 | TRBD1 | . | CASSGPGGRGYTF | TGTGCCAGCAGCGGCCCAGGGGGCAGGGGCTACACCTTC
TRBJ1-2 | TRBV6-6 | . | . | CASIPSRGQLGYTF | TGTGCCAGCATCCCCTCCCGGGGGCAGCTTGGCTACACCTTC
TRBJ2-1 | TRBV5-1 | TRBD1 | . | CASSFPRDRSYNEQFF | TGCGCCAGCAGCTTTCCCCGGGACAGATCCTACAATGAGCAGTTCTTC
TRBJ2-7 | TRBV7-3 | . | . | CASSPGGVEQYF | TGTGCCAGCAGCCCGGGTGGGGTTGAGCAGTACTTC
TRBJ2-7 | TRBV7-9 | TRBD1 | . | CASSSRDRGYEQYF | TGTGCCAGCAGCTCCCGGGACAGGGGCTACGAGCAGTACTTC
TRBJ1-1 | TRBV29-1 | . | few | CSVVQGGTEAFF | TGCAGCGTTGTCCAGGGAGGGACTGAAGCTTTCTTT
TRBJ2-7 | TRBV7-6 | TRBD1 | . | CASSPGTGGEQYF | TGTGCCAGCAGCCCTGGGACAGGGGGTGAGCAGTACTTC
TRBJ2-1 | TRBV10-2 | TRBD2 | . | CASSTSGGYNEQFF | TGCGCCAGCAGTACTAGCGGGGGGTACAATGAGCAGTTCTTC
TRBJ1-5 | TRBV5-1 | TRBD1 | . | CASSPQGYSNQPQHF | TGCGCCAGCAGCCCACAGGGGTATAGCAATCAGCCCCAGCATTTT
TRBJ1-1 | TRBV25-1 | TRBD1 | . | CASRTGGTEAFF | TGTGCCAGCAGGACAGGGGGCACTGAAGCTTTCTTT
TRBJ2-2 | TRBV19 | . | . | CASSDKVTINTGELFF | TGTGCCAGTAGCGATAAGGTCACCATTAACACCGGGGAGCTGTTTTTT
TRBJ2-7 | TRBV30 | . | . | CAWAPIYEQYF | TGTGCCTGGGCCCCGATCTACGAGCAGTACTTC
TRBJ1-4 | TRBV4-1 | TRBD1 | . | CASSQGRTGSNEKLFF | TGCGCCAGCAGCCAGGGTCGGACAGGAAGTAATGAAAAACTGTTTTTT
TRBJ2-1 | TRBV6-5 | . | once | CASSSGLNNEQFF | TGTGCCAGCAGTTCCGGACTAAACAATGAGCAGTTCTTC
TRBJ1-2 | TRBV7-8 | . | . | CASSLSGESYGYTF | TGTGCCAGCAGCCTATCAGGGGAGAGCTATGGCTACACCTTC
TRBJ2-7 | TRBV7-2 | . | . | CASSLGSVEQYF | TGTGCCAGCAGTTTGGGGTCGGTGGAGCAGTACTTC
TRBJ1-2 | TRBV19 | TRBD1 | . | CASTLTGGYYGYTF | TGTGCCAGTACCCTGACAGGGGGTTACTATGGCTACACCTTC
TRBJ1-2 | TRBV14 | TRBD1 | . | CASSRRDRGETAYGYTF | TGTGCCAGCAGCCGAAGGGACAGGGGGGAGACCGCCTATGGCTACACCTTC
TRBJ2-2 | TRBV27 | . | . | CASSFGANGELFF | TGTGCCAGCAGTTTTGGGGCAAACGGGGAGCTGTTTTTT
TRBJ1-5 | TRBV11-2 | . | . | CASSFTVGNQPQHF | TGTGCCAGCAGCTTTACAGTGGGCAATCAGCCCCAGCATTTT
TRBJ1-1 | TRBV12-5 | . | few | CASGLIRGSNTEAFF | TGTGCTAGTGGTTTGATAAGGGGTTCGAACACTGAAGCTTTCTTT
TRBJ1-5 | TRBV4-1 | TRBD1 | . | CASSRVDRGNQPQHF | TGCGCCAGCAGCCGCGTGGACAGGGGGAATCAGCCCCAGCATTTT
TRBJ1-2 | TRBV30 | . | . | CAWSSSGAGYTF | TGTGCCTGGAGTTCCTCGGGGGCTGGCTACACCTTC
TRBJ2-3 | TRBV6-6 | TRBD1 | . | CASREGQGIADTQYF | TGTGCCAGCAGGGAGGGACAGGGGATTGCAGATACGCAGTATTTT
TRBJ2-7 | TRBV7-7 | . | once | CASSLGVGEGFEQYF | TGTGCTAGCAGCTTAGGGGTGGGAGAGGGCTTCGAGCAGTACTTC
TRBJ2-1 | TRBV19 | . | . | CASSMGTGEANEQFF | TGTGCCAGTAGTATGGGTACAGGGGAGGCGAATGAGCAGTTCTTC
TRBJ1-2 | TRBV15 | . | . | CATSGPGRRYGYTF | TGTGCCACCAGCGGTCCGGGACGCCGCTATGGCTACACCTTC